Reported below is one TCR beta chain. The antigen remains undetermined. Clones were sequenced by immunoSEQ multiplex PCR, and TCRdb holds only the in-frame ones, with some missing. The sample carries approximately 79,000 clones, about nine tenths recorded once. The data stem from a study of PD-1 blockade in classical Hodgkin lymphoma. Findings of the study overall: Newly diagnosed patients had baseline TCR diversity that was reportedly lower than that of healthy donors. TCR diversity in CD4+, not CD8+, cells rose significantly by C4D1. Patients who began taking nivolumab under 1 year after ASCT were left out.

Germline V gene lookup returns CDR1 SEHNR and CDR2 FQNEAQ (reference sequence). The V end lost 5 bases, the J end lost 4 bases, and 11 bases lay between the germline ends. The CDR3 contains 13 residues. With no exception, relapse followed autologous stem cell transplantation in all patients, and brentuximab vedotin exposure varied. This TCR was sampled from a human donor with classical Hodgkin lymphoma. This sample comprised peripheral blood mononuclear cells (PBMCs), obtained before the second cycle of nivolumab. This rearrangement joins TRBV7-9 to TRBJ1-1, with a weak D call TRBD1 (6 bases). In DNA form, the CDR3 reads TGTGCCAGCAGCCTCACAGGGACCACTGAAGCTTTCTTT. It encodes CASSLTGTTEAFF.